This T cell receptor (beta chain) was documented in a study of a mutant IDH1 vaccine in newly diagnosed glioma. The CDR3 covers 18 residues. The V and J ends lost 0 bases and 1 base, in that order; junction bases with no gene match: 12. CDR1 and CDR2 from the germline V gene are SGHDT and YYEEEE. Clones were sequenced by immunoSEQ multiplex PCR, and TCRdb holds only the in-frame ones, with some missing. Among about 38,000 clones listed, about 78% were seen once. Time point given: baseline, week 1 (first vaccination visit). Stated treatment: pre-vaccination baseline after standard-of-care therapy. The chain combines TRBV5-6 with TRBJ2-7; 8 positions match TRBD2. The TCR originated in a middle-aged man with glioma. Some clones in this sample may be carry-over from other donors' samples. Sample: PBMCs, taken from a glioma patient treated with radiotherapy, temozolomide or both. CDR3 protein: CASSLVGGASAGSYEQYF. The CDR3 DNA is TGTGCCAGCAGCTTGGTCGGGGGGGCTAGCGCAGGATCCTACGAGCAGTACTTC.